These 8 T cell receptor beta chains were sequenced from one sample in a study of blood T cell repertoires in COVID-19. TCRdb's table, derived via immunoSEQ multiplex PCR, lists solely in-frame clones and lacks some. This table holds hundreds of thousands of clones, just under 90% found once. Sequencing was carried out using peripheral blood. These receptors all stem from a woman aged 25 to 39 with COVID-19, enrolled during active disease.

Written as DNA, the CDR3 is TGTGCCAGCAGTTTCGGGAGACAGTACACTGAAGCTTTCTTT. Amino acid sequence: CASSFGRQYTEAFF. V and J are TRBV27 and TRBJ1-1, with D perhaps matching TRBD1 (5 bases). This CDR3 is built from 14 residues. The V end lost 3 bases, the J end lost 3 bases, and 11 bases lay between the germline ends. Looked up from germline, CDR1 is MNHEY and CDR2 is SMNVEV (reference sequence).

This clone was seen a single time. V usage is TRBV6-2 or TRBV6-3 and J usage is TRBJ2-2, with 11 bases identical to TRBD1. Trimming took 6 bases from V and 3 from J; bases not matched to a gene: 6. CDR1 is MNHEY, CDR2 SVGEGT, per germline. CDR3 size: 16 residues. CDR3 loop: CASSPTGQGDTGELFF. In DNA, the CDR3 is TGTGCCAGCAGCCCTACGGGACAGGGGGACACCGGGGAGCTGTTTTTT.

The chain's CDR3 is CASSERQGEIGYTF. As DNA, the CDR3 is TGTGCCAGCAGTGAAAGGCAGGGGGAGATTGGCTACACCTTC. The V call is TRBV6-1, the J call TRBJ1-2; TRBD1 matches 7 bases. Trimming took 2 bases from V and 7 from J; bases not matched to a gene: 7. This CDR3 spans 14 amino acids. The germline V gene encodes CDR1 MNHNS and CDR2 SASEGT.

V gene TRBV6-5 combines with J gene TRBJ1-4; no reliable D call. CDR1 and CDR2 from the germline V gene are MNHEY and SVGAGI. The CDR3 covers 16 residues. The ends were cut back, 0 bases at V and 4 bases at J, with 12 bases in the middle. The CDR3 is CASSYSILQINEKLFF. In DNA form, the CDR3 reads TGTGCCAGCAGTTACTCGATCTTACAGATTAATGAAAAACTGTTTTTT.

The J gene is TRBJ2-1, the V gene TRBV28; D is unresolved. Germline V gives CDR1 MDHEN, CDR2 SYDVKM. Trimming pared 1 base from V and 0 bases from J, leaving 13 bases between. The CDR3 runs to 17 residues. Written as DNA, the CDR3 is TGTGCCAGCAGTTTATTGCCCCCCGCCAGCTCCTACAATGAGCAGTTCTTC. Translating gives CASSLLPPASSYNEQFF.

J is TRBJ1-1 and V is TRBV5-6; 8 nucleotides match TRBD1. V lost 4 bases to trimming and J lost 1 base; unmatched junction nucleotides: 3. Germline values: CDR1 SGHDT, CDR2 YYEEEE. This CDR3 comprises 14 residues. CDR3 bases: TGTGCCAGCAGCGGGGACAGGACGAACACTGAAGCTTTCTTT. Translation gives CASSGDRTNTEAFF. The full variable domain, in which reference TRBV5-6 and TRBJ1-1 provide the parts outside the CDR3, is DAGVTQSPTHLIKTRGQQVTLRCSPKSGHDTVSWYQQALGQGPQFIFQYYEEEERQRGNFPDRFSGHQFPNYSSELNVNALLLGDSALYLCASSGDRTNTEAFFGQGTRLTVV.

The chain employs TRBV9 and TRBJ2-3, with TRBD1 matching over 7 bases. The CDR3 has 15 residues. The ends lost 3 bases at V and 2 bases at J; junction bases unmatched: 6. Germline values: CDR1 SGDLS, CDR2 YYNGEE. In DNA, the CDR3 is TGTGCCAGCAGCGGTGTAGGGACAGTCACAGATACGCAGTATTTT. Amino acid sequence: CASSGVGTVTDTQYF.

The V and J genes are TRBV27 and TRBJ2-3; D possibly corresponds to TRBD2 (5 bases). The CDR3 has 13 amino acids. Germline V gene lookup returns CDR1 MNHEY and CDR2 SMNVEV (reference sequence). V lost 6 bases, J lost 1 base, and 8 bases lay in between. The CDR3, as DNA: TGTGCCAGCAGAGATAGCGGCACAGATACGCAGTATTTT. Translating it yields CASRDSGTDTQYF.